The 11 T cell receptor beta chains below were found in one sample sequenced in a study of post-analysis software for immune sequencing data. Study observations and caveats: A handful of TRBV segments occurring more often in patients than controls included TRBV5-6, TRBV5-1 and TRBV20-1.

Unique molecular identifiers were present in the TCR beta cDNA libraries. A single record per CDR3 protein comes from TCRdb applying MiXCR to the PCR reads. The table records approximately 660,000 distinct CDR3 sequences, more than 50% of them present only once. For these receptors, no antigen is known. Sequences were obtained from blood. Source of these receptors: a girl aged 2-9 years with multiple sclerosis.

In the case of this clonotype: The final CDR3 position lacks the conserved phenylalanine or tryptophan, pointing to a likely read error. It is unclear where the CDR3 begins or ends on the DNA, so no DNA is shown, and the CDR3 is as TCRdb lists it. The rearrangement uses TRBV15 and TRBJ2-1; TRBD1, the table's D call, lacks a check against the DNA. The CDR3 length is 10 residues, termini included. Germline loops: CDR1 LNHNV, CDR2 YYDKDF (reference sequence). The CDR3 is CATSRGTPGV.

The CDR3 DNA reads as TGCAGCACCCGGGGAGGGACCCCCTACGAGCAGTACTTC. This gives the protein CSTRGGTPYEQYF. The rearrangement joins TRBV29-1 to TRBJ2-7; TRBD2 matches at 7 bases. The CDR3 contains 13 residues. The germline gives CDR1 SQVTM, CDR2 ANQGSEA. The junction had 9 bases not matched to a gene; V was cut back by 8 bases and J by 2 bases.

V usage is TRBV6-1 and J usage is TRBJ2-5; D gene uncertain. Germline-derived CDR1 and CDR2 are MNHNS and SASEGT. Deletions cut 0 bases from V and 3 bases from J, with 8 bases between. This CDR3 spans 14 amino acids. CDR3 nucleotides: TGTGCCAGCAGTGAAGCGACCCAGGAAGAGACCCAGTACTTC. Translated, it gives CASSEATQEETQYF.

V and J are TRBV27 and TRBJ2-7; 7 bases map to TRBD2. The CDR3 covers 15 residues. V lost 0 bases, J lost 0 bases, and 2 bases stayed unmatched. Germline V gene data show CDR1 as MNHEY and CDR2 as SMNVEV (reference sequence). The CDR3 region is CASSLSGGSSYEQYF. As DNA, the CDR3 is TGTGCCAGCAGTTTATCCGGCGGGAGCTCCTACGAGCAGTACTTC.

The chain is built from TRBV12-3 or TRBV12-4 and TRBJ2-7; perhaps TRBD2 as D (5 bases). The CDR3 extends over 14 amino acids. V gave up 6 bases and J gave up 1 base, with 13 bases separating them. This chain's CDR3 is CASRRTGFSYEQYF. Written as DNA, the CDR3 is TGTGCCAGCAGACGGACGGGATTTTCCTACGAGCAGTACTTC.

The rearrangement joins TRBV7-9 to TRBJ1-3; no reliable D call. The CDR3 length is 13 residues. The germline gives CDR1 SEHNR, CDR2 FQNEAQ (reference sequence). The V end lost 5 bases, the J end lost 2 bases, and 7 bases lay between the germline ends. The CDR3 reads CASSPYPGNTIYF. CDR3 nucleotides: TGTGCCAGCAGCCCTTACCCTGGAAACACCATATATTTT.

This clonotype has more than one count but fewer than ten. The chain carries TRBV12-3 or TRBV12-4 and TRBJ2-1, with 9 bases fitting TRBD2. This CDR3 contains 15 residues. V lost 5 bases to trimming and J lost 6 bases; unmatched junction nucleotides: 8. CDR3 sequence: CASSRGPTSGNEQFF. DNA for the CDR3: TGTGCCAGCAGTCGCGGGCCGACTAGCGGCAATGAGCAGTTCTTC.

This clonotype was seen a handful of times. The V and J genes are TRBV24-1 and TRBJ2-6; D is uncertain. Germline V gene lookup returns CDR1 KGHDR and CDR2 SFDVKD. Trimming cost V 0 bases and J 2 bases, with 4 bases left between them. This CDR3 has 15 residues. The CDR3 spells CATSDLRAGANVLTF. The CDR3 coding sequence is TGTGCCACCAGTGATTTGCGGGCTGGGGCCAACGTCCTGACTTTC.

V usage is TRBV5-1 and J usage is TRBJ1-6; D uncertain. There are 19 residues in the CDR3. Trimming pared 3 bases from V and 0 bases from J, leaving 19 bases between. Germline CDR1 is SGHRS and CDR2 is YFSETQ. Written as DNA, the CDR3 is TGCGCCAGCAGCTCGGCGTCCAGGCCGGACGGCTCCTATAATTCACCCCTCCACTTT. Translating gives CASSSASRPDGSYNSPLHF.

This clonotype was seen a handful of times. The V call is TRBV7-2, the J call TRBJ2-3; D is unclear. The CDR3 is 13 residues long. Trimming left V 7 bases short and J 0 bases short, with 8 bases between. The V gene's germline CDR1 is SGHTA and CDR2 FQGNSA. The CDR3 DNA reads TGTGCCAGCAAGCGAACTAGCACAGATACGCAGTATTTT. This codes for CASKRTSTDTQYF.

This chain uses TRBV10-3 with TRBJ2-1, with TRBD2 identical over 13 bases. The germline gives CDR1 ENHRY, CDR2 SYGVKD. With 6 bases clipped from V and 6 bases from J, the junction kept 5 bases outside the gene matches. The CDR3 is made up of 15 amino acids. This chain's CDR3 is CAISPTSGGANEQFF. CDR3 coding DNA: TGTGCCATCAGCCCCACTAGCGGGGGGGCCAATGAGCAGTTCTTC.